In this sample, the clone carrying this TCR beta chain turned up a few times. MiXCR was run by TCRdb on the 5' RACE reads, yielding one entry per CDR3 protein. The profile shows hundreds of thousands of distinct CDR3 sequences, under 15% of them singletons. In germline, CDR1 is MGHRA, CDR2 YSYEKL. The CDR3 extends over 13 amino acids. V lost 1 base, J lost 5 bases, and 8 bases lay in between. This sample was included in a study of T cells after yellow fever vaccination. This clonotype originated in a man younger than 30 who received the YFV17D yellow fever vaccine. This rearrangement joins TRBV4-1 to TRBJ2-5, with D unresolved. The sample consisted of CD4+ T cells sorted from PBMCs, taken 15 days after the yellow fever booster vaccination. The DNA of the CDR3 is TGCGCCAGCAGCCAAGCTCGGTTCGAGACCCAGTACTTC. Translated, it gives CASSQARFETQYF.